The 30 T cell receptor beta chains below were found in one sample sequenced in a study of T cells after yellow fever vaccination. In TCRdb, the 5' RACE reads were re-called with MiXCR into one record per CDR3 protein. Among some 160,000 distinct CDR3 sequences listed, around 9.7% were seen once. The sample here was CD8+ T cells sorted from PBMCs, taken 45 days after the yellow fever booster vaccination. The receptors come from a man younger than 35 who received the YFV17D yellow fever vaccine.

This clonotype was seen only once. The V gene is TRBV6-5, the J gene TRBJ2-3, with 7 bases that match TRBD2. V lost 5 bases, J lost 0 bases, and 5 bases stayed unmatched. The CDR3 covers 15 residues. Germline V gene lookup returns CDR1 MNHEY and CDR2 SVGAGI. The CDR3 nucleotides are TGTGCCAGCAGTCACCAGCGGGGTAGCACAGATACGCAGTATTTT. Its translation: CASSHQRGSTDTQYF.

V usage is TRBV10-3 and J usage is TRBJ1-5; 10 bases map to TRBD1. Germline CDR1 and CDR2: ENHRY and SYGVKD. V was pared by 2 bases and J by 4 bases, with 11 bases of the junction left unmatched. This CDR3 comprises 18 residues. CDR3 region: CAISERLTGGLVNQPQHF. The CDR3 nucleotides read TGTGCCATCAGTGAGCGCTTGACAGGGGGCCTCGTGAATCAGCCCCAGCATTTT.

There are many counts of this clonotype. The rearrangement uses TRBV7-9 and TRBJ2-2; D is undetermined. V lost 3 bases, J lost 2 bases, and 10 bases lay in between. The V gene's germline CDR1 is SEHNR and CDR2 FQNEAQ (reference sequence). The CDR3 runs 15 residues. This chain's CDR3 is CASSFTPINTGELFF. CDR3 DNA: TGTGCCAGCAGCTTTACCCCTATCAACACCGGGGAGCTGTTTTTT.

This rearrangement joins TRBV12-5 to TRBJ2-3; D gene unclear. CDR3 size: 11 residues. V was shortened by 5 bases and J by 5 bases, with 5 bases between the two germline ends. Per the germline V gene, CDR1 is LGHNT and CDR2 is FRNRAP. CDR3 DNA sequence: TGTGCTAGTGGTAGGATAGATACGCAGTATTTT. Its translation is CASGRIDTQYF.

The chain joins TRBV7-9 to TRBJ1-2; TRBD1 might be the D (5 bases). The CDR3 length is 14 residues. From germline, CDR1 is SEHNR and CDR2 FQNEAQ (reference sequence). V was clipped by 1 base and J by 2 bases, with 8 bases between them. For the CDR3, the DNA is TGTGCCAGCAGCTTAGGACAGATGAACTATGGCTACACCTTC. Its translation: CASSLGQMNYGYTF. The full variable domain, its missing parts supplied by reference TRBV7-9 and TRBJ1-2, is DTGVSQNPRHKITKRGQNVTFRCDPISEHNRLYWYRQTLGQGPEFLTYFQNEAQLEKSRLLSDRFSAERPKGSFSTLEIQRTEQGDSAMYLCASSLGQMNYGYTFGSGTRLTVV.

V gene TRBV9 combines with J gene TRBJ2-3; the D is unclear. The CDR3 sequence is 16 residues long. V was cut by 3 bases and J by 2 bases, with 16 bases left in between. The germline gives CDR1 SGDLS, CDR2 YYNGEE. The CDR3 bases are TGTGCCAGCAGCGGTCCTTCATCGTTCATCACAGATACGCAGTATTTT. This gives the protein CASSGPSSFITDTQYF.

The chain links TRBV15 to TRBJ1-5; no reliable D call. CDR3 length equals 16 residues. Trimming took off 0 bases at V and 2 bases at J, with 11 bases between the two ends. Germline lookup yields CDR1 LNHNV and CDR2 YYDKDF (reference sequence). The CDR3 region is CATSRDLGDRNQPQHF. CDR3 nucleotide sequence: TGTGCCACCAGCAGAGATTTGGGAGATCGCAATCAGCCCCAGCATTTT.

J is TRBJ2-2 and V is TRBV9; D possibly corresponds to TRBD1 (6 bases). The CDR3 loop spans 15 amino acids. V lost 3 bases to trimming and J lost 1 base, with 10 bases between them. Germline loops: CDR1 SGDLS, CDR2 YYNGEE. The CDR3 reads CASSGAGVNTGELFF. In DNA form, the CDR3 reads TGTGCCAGCAGCGGAGCAGGGGTGAACACCGGGGAGCTGTTTTTT.

This chain uses TRBV20-1 with TRBJ2-2; perhaps TRBD1 as D (6 bases). The CDR3 contains 15 residues. Germline-derived CDR1 and CDR2 are DFQATT and SNEGSKA (reference sequence). Trimming cost V 6 bases and J 1 base, with 15 bases left between them. Here the CDR3 DNA reads TGCAGTGCCAATCGGGCAGGGGAGAACACCGGGGAGCTGTTTTTT. Its translation: CSANRAGENTGELFF.

This clonotype was seen ten or more times. This chain joins TRBV4-3 and TRBJ2-2; 10 positions match TRBD2. The V and J ends lost 0 bases and 5 bases, in that order; junction bases with no gene match: 9. The germline CDR1 and CDR2 sequences are LGHNA and YSLEER. The CDR3 spans 18 residues. CDR3 in DNA: TGCGCCAGCAGCCAAGAAGCGCCGAGCGGGGGGGCTACCGGGGAGCTGTTTTTT. The encoded protein is CASSQEAPSGGATGELFF.

This clonotype has more than one count but fewer than ten. The chain employs TRBV4-1 and TRBJ2-3, with D possibly TRBD2 on 5 matching bases. The CDR3 totals 17 residues. CDR1 is MGHRA, CDR2 YSYEKL, per germline. Trimming removed 0 bases from V and 2 bases from J, with 15 bases in between. This chain's CDR3 is CASSQDGLGSYTDTQYF. In DNA form, the CDR3 reads TGCGCCAGCAGCCAAGATGGACTCGGGTCATACACAGATACGCAGTATTTT.

The chain recombines TRBV7-2 with TRBJ2-5; 7 bases match TRBD1. CDR3 length equals 15 residues. The germline V gene has CDR1 SGHTA and CDR2 FQGNSA. The J segment lost 7 bases and the V segment lost 5 bases, leaving 13 bases of the junction unmatched. The DNA of the CDR3 is TGTGCCAGCAGCCCGTCCCGGACAGGTCCAGGGACCCAGTACTTC. It codes for CASSPSRTGPGTQYF.

In this sample, this clonotype turned up a few times. The chain combines TRBV29-1 with TRBJ2-7; the D is unclear. Trimming cost V 2 bases and J 2 bases, with 10 bases left between them. CDR1 is SQVTM and CDR2 is ANQGSEA in the germline V gene. This CDR3 has 13 residues. CDR3 DNA sequence: TGCAGCGTTGAATTAAAATCACCCTACGAGCAGTACTTC. Encoded protein: CSVELKSPYEQYF.

V usage is TRBV7-9 and J usage is TRBJ2-7; D may be TRBD1 (5 bases). The CDR3 contains 14 residues. In germline, CDR1 is SEHNR, CDR2 FQNEAQ (reference sequence). The ends were cut back, 8 bases at V and 0 bases at J, with 14 bases in the middle. CDR3 DNA: TGTGCCAGCTCCGGACACGAGAGCTCCTACGAGCAGTACTTC. Translation: CASSGHESSYEQYF.

This chain joins TRBV9 and TRBJ2-1; D is possibly TRBD2 (6 bases). The germline CDR1 and CDR2 sequences are SGDLS and YYNGEE. This CDR3 is built from 13 residues. Trimming pared 3 bases from V and 10 bases from J, leaving 14 bases between. The CDR3 DNA reads as TGTGCCAGCAGCGGGGGACTGTCGGCCGAGCAGTTCTTC. Encoded protein: CASSGGLSAEQFF.

This clonotype was seen many times. V is TRBV6-4 and J is TRBJ2-2, with 11 positions matching TRBD2. V was clipped by 2 bases and J by 4 bases; unmatched bases: 0. Germline V lookup: CDR1 MRHNA, CDR2 SNTAGT. The CDR3 runs 15 residues. CDR3 sequence reads: CASSDTSGGTGELFF. CDR3 DNA: TGTGCCAGCAGTGACACTAGCGGGGGCACCGGGGAGCTGTTTTTT.

The CDR3, as DNA: TGCGCCAGCAGCCAAGATGGCCGTCCCGCAGATACGCAGTATTTT. It codes for CASSQDGRPADTQYF. The V call is TRBV4-1, the J call TRBJ2-3; D not resolved. V lost 0 bases to trimming and J lost 4 bases, with 11 bases between them. The germline CDR1 and CDR2 sequences are MGHRA and YSYEKL. The CDR3 loop spans 15 amino acids.

This clonotype was counted a few times. J is TRBJ2-3 and V is TRBV7-8; 8 bases are shared with TRBD2. CDR1 SGHVS and CDR2 FQNEAQ come from the germline V gene. J lost 3 bases, V lost 5 bases, and 13 bases had no gene match. The CDR3 length is 17 residues. CDR3 nucleotides: TGTGCCAGCAGCGAAATCGGGGTAGCGGGGATAACAGATACGCAGTATTTT. Protein: CASSEIGVAGITDTQYF.

The V call is TRBV7-3, the J call TRBJ2-2, with D maybe TRBD1 (6 bases). V was pared by 5 bases and J by 5 bases, with 24 bases between. Germline values: CDR1 SGHTA, CDR2 FQGTGA. There are 18 residues in the CDR3. CDR3 DNA sequence: TGTGCCAGCAGCCCTGGGGGTGGCTGGCAGGGGTTTACCGGGGAGCTGTTTTTT. It encodes CASSPGGGWQGFTGELFF.

The CDR3 DNA reads as TGTGCCAGCTCACCGGGGCCGGGGGCCATCTATGGCTACACCTTC. Its protein product is CASSPGPGAIYGYTF. The chain has TRBV18 and TRBJ1-2; D is perhaps TRBD1 (6 bases). CDR1 and CDR2 (germline): KGHSH, LQKENI. This CDR3 is built from 15 residues. The V and J ends lost 3 bases and 4 bases respectively, with 15 bases between them. The whole variable domain, filled in from reference TRBV18 and TRBJ1-2, reads NAGVMQNPRHLVRRRGQEARLRCSPMKGHSHVYWYRQLPEEGLKFMVYLQKENIIDESGMPKERFSAEFPKEGPSILRIQQVVRGDSAAYFCASSPGPGAIYGYTFGSGTRLTVV.

The DNA of the CDR3 is TGTGCCAGCAGCCTCGCAGGTGATGGCAAAAACATTCAGTACTTC. Its protein is CASSLAGDGKNIQYF. The chain carries TRBV5-4 and TRBJ2-4; D not certain. Trimming shortened V by 4 bases and J by 3 bases, and 14 bases separated the two germline ends. CDR3 length: 15 amino acids. Germline assignment: CDR1 SGHNT and CDR2 YYREEE (reference sequence).

This clonotype showed up many times. This chain joins TRBV4-1 and TRBJ2-2; D ambiguous. Per the germline V gene, CDR1 is MGHRA and CDR2 is YSYEKL. V shed 2 bases and J shed 6 bases, with 10 bases lying between them. The CDR3 is 14 amino acids. The CDR3 nucleotides are TGCGCCAGCAGCCAACCTGGGATGTCCGGGGAGCTGTTTTTT. This gives the protein CASSQPGMSGELFF.

In DNA form, the CDR3 reads TGCAGTGCCAGGACAGGGGCGGCAGATACGCAGTATTTT. This translates into CSARTGAADTQYF. The chain employs TRBV20-1 and TRBJ2-3; 9 nucleotides align to TRBD1. CDR1 is DFQATT, CDR2 SNEGSKA, per germline (reference sequence). CDR3 length equals 13 residues. J gave up 4 bases and V 6 bases, and 5 bases lay outside the gene matches.

The J gene is TRBJ1-2, the V gene TRBV9; TRBD1 might be the D (5 bases). The germline V gene encodes CDR1 SGDLS and CDR2 YYNGEE. The CDR3 length is 13 residues. Trimming took off 3 bases at V and 13 bases at J, with 19 bases between the two ends. CDR3 sequence reads: CASSAGTPRTCTF. For the CDR3, the DNA is TGTGCCAGCAGCGCCGGGACTCCAAGAACCTGCACCTTC.

In this sample, this clonotype turned up a few times. J is TRBJ1-6 and V is TRBV28; D is unresolved. This CDR3 contains 15 residues. Trimming stripped 4 bases from V and 6 bases from J, with 13 bases between. Germline CDR1 MDHEN, CDR2 SYDVKM. CDR3 DNA sequence: TGTGCCAGCAGTTGGACGGGCAGTCTTAATTCACCCCTCCACTTT. This translates into CASSWTGSLNSPLHF.

This clonotype was recorded many times. V usage is TRBV4-1 and J usage is TRBJ1-2; tentatively, D is TRBD1 (5 bases). CDR1 MGHRA and CDR2 YSYEKL come from the germline V gene. The CDR3 runs 15 residues. V was clipped by 3 bases and J by 2 bases, with 13 bases between them. CDR3 sequence (DNA): TGCGCCAGCAGCCAGACGACAGAATCAAACTATGGCTACACCTTC. Protein sequence: CASSQTTESNYGYTF.

This clonotype was found a few times. V and J are TRBV28 and TRBJ2-7; no clear D. CDR3 length: 13 residues. Germline V gene sequence: CDR1 MDHEN, CDR2 SYDVKM. Trimming took off 9 bases at V and 0 bases at J, with 12 bases between the two ends. CDR3 sequence: CASDGSSSYEQYF. The CDR3 DNA reads as TGTGCCAGTGACGGATCCTCCTCCTACGAGCAGTACTTC.

This clonotype has just a few counts. This sequence joins TRBV29-1 and TRBJ1-3; 10 nucleotides match TRBD1. Germline CDR1 reads SQVTM; CDR2 reads ANQGSEA. The length of the CDR3 is 14 residues. Trimming removed 4 bases from V and 3 bases from J; junction bases left unmatched: 3. In DNA form, the CDR3 reads TGCAGCGTTGGACAGGGGGCCCTTGGAAACACCATATATTTT. This translates into CSVGQGALGNTIYF.

As DNA, the CDR3 is TGCAGCGTTGTATGGCCGGGTGGCGAGCAGTACGTC. Translating gives CSVVWPGGEQYV. This chain joins TRBV29-1 and TRBJ2-7; D uncertain. Looked up from germline, CDR1 is SQVTM and CDR2 is ANQGSEA. With 4 bases removed from V and 6 bases from J, the gap between germline ends came to 13 bases. The CDR3 consists of 12 residues.

This clonotype was observed a handful of times. V gene TRBV25-1 combines with J gene TRBJ2-2; D is uncertain. The V gene's germline CDR1 is MGHDK and CDR2 SYGVNS. The V end lost 3 bases, the J end lost 7 bases, and 9 bases lay between the germline ends. CDR3 length equals 13 residues. The CDR3 reads CASSDWLDGELFF. The DNA of the CDR3 is TGTGCCAGCAGTGACTGGCTGGACGGGGAGCTGTTTTTT.